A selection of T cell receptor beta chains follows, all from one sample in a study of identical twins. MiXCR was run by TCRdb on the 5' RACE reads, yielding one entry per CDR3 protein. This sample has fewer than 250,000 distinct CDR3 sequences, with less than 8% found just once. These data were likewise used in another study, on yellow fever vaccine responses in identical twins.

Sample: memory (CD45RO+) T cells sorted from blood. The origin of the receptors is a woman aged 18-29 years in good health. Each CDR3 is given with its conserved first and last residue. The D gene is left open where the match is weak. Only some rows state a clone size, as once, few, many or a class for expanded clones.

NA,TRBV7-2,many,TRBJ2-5,TGTGCCAGCAGCTCCCCCGGACGGGGGGAGACCCAGTACTTC,CASSSPGRGETQYF
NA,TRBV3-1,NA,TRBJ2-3,TGTGCCAGCAGCCAAGAGGGGCGGGGTACGCAGTATTTT,CASSQEGRGTQYF
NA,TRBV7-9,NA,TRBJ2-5,TGTGCCAGCAGCTTCGGGGCAGGGGAAGGAGAGACCCAGTACTTC,CASSFGAGEGETQYF
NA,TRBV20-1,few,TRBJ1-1,TGCAGTGCTAGAGATCTGGTGAGAAACACTGAAGCTTTCTTT,CSARDLVRNTEAFF
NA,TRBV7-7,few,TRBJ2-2,TGTGCCAGCGGGGGGGCAAAGACCGGGGAGCTGTTTTTT,CASGGAKTGELFF
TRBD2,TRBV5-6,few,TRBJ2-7,TGTGCCAGCAGCGGGGCTAGCGGGAGGGCCGTCGAGCAGTACTTC,CASSGASGRAVEQYF
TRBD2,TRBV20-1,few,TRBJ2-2,TGCAGTGCCCTCCCCGAACTAGCGGGAGTCACCGGGGAGCTGTTTTTT,CSALPELAGVTGELFF
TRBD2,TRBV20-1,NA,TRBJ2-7,TGCAGTGCTCGCACACAAGGACTAGCGGCCCCCTACGAGCAGTACTTC,CSARTQGLAAPYEQYF
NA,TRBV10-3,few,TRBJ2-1,TGTGCCATCAGTCCCGGCGGGGGCAGCTACAATGAGCAGTTCTTC,CAISPGGGSYNEQFF
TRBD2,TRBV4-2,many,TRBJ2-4,TGTGCCAGCAGCCCAGCGGGACTAGCCAAAAACATTCAGTACTTC,CASSPAGLAKNIQYF
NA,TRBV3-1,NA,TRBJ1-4,TGTGCCAGCAACCGGATCAGCGGTGAAAAACTGTTTTTT,CASNRISGEKLFF
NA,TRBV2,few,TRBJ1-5,TGTGCCAGCAGCATTGAAAGGTTGGGTCAGCCCCAGCATTTT,CASSIERLGQPQHF
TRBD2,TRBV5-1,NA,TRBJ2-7,TGCGCCAGCAGCCAGCCGGGAGGCGGGGGCTCCTACGAGCAGTACTTC,CASSQPGGGGSYEQYF
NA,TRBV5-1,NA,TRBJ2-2,TGCGCCAGCAGCTTGACGAGGGATCCGAACACCGGGGAGCTGTTTTTT,CASSLTRDPNTGELFF
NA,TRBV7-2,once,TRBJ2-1,TGTGCCAGCAGCTTACCCGTCCTCTATGAGCAGTTCTTC,CASSLPVLYEQFF
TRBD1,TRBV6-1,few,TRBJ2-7,TGTGCCAGCAGATGGACAGGGGGGCCCTACGAGCAGTACTTC,CASRWTGGPYEQYF
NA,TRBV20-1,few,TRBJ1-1,TGCAGTGCCACCCTAAGTTACACTGAAGCTTTCTTT,CSATLSYTEAFF
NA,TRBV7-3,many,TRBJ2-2,TGTGCCAGCAGCTTAAAACTAGCCGGGGAGCTGTTTTTT,CASSLKLAGELFF
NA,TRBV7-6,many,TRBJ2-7,TGTGCCAGCAGCTTAGTCGCGGGAACAACCTCGGACGAGCAGTACTTC,CASSLVAGTTSDEQYF
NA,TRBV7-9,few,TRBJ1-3,TGTGCCAGCAGCTTAGAGACAGGAAACACCATATATTTT,CASSLETGNTIYF
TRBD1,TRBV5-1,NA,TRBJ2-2,TGCGCCAGCAGCCAGGGGGACAGGTCCACCGGGGAGCTGTTTTTT,CASSQGDRSTGELFF
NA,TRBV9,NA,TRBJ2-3,TGTGCCAGCAGCGCCCGGCGGGGGCCCCCAAGCACAGATACGCAGTATTTT,CASSARRGPPSTDTQYF
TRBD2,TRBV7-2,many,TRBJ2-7,TGTGCCAGCAGCTTAGAGTCTCAGCTAGCGGGGGGGTACTTC,CASSLESQLAGGYF
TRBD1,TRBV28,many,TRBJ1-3,TGTGCCAGCAGTTCCCCGGGACAGGGCAAAGGAAACACCATATATTTT,CASSSPGQGKGNTIYF
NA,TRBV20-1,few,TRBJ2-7,TGCAGTGCTAGTTCGTACTACGAGCAGTACTTC,CSASSYYEQYF
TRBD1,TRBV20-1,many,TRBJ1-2,TGCAGTGCTAGCGGGACAGGGGACTATGGCTACACCTTC,CSASGTGDYGYTF
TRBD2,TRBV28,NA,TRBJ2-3,TGTGCCAGCAGGCCGGGACTAGCGGAAGGTAGAGATACGCAGTATTTT,CASRPGLAEGRDTQYF
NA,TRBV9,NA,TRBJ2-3,TGTGCCAGCAGCGTAGCTCCTTCCCATAAAAGGCCAGATACGCAGTATTTT,CASSVAPSHKRPDTQYF
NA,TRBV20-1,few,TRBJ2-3,TGCAGTGCTAAGGCAAGACAAGTCACAGATACGCAGTATTTT,CSAKARQVTDTQYF
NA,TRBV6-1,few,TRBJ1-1,TGTGCCAGCAGGGCCGACAGACCCAACACTGAAGCTTTCTTT,CASRADRPNTEAFF
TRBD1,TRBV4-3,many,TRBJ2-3,TGCGCCAGCAGCCCACGCTGGACAGGGGGTGAGGTAGATACGCAGTATTTT,CASSPRWTGGEVDTQYF
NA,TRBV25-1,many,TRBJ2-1,TGTGCCAGCAGTGTAGCTAGCCGGTACAATGAGCAGTTCTTC,CASSVASRYNEQFF
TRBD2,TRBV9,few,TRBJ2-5,TGTGCCAGCAGCAACCGACTAGCGGGACAAGAGACCCAGTACTTC,CASSNRLAGQETQYF
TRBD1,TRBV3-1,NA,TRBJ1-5,TGTGCCAGCAGCCAGGGGACAGGGTATAGCAATCAGCCCCAGCATTTT,CASSQGTGYSNQPQHF
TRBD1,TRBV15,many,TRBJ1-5,TGTGCCACCAGCAGCCGGACAGGGGGAATTAATCAGCCCCAGCATTTT,CATSSRTGGINQPQHF
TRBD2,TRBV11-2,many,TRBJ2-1,TGTGCCAGCAGCTTAGACGCGCTAGCGGGAACCAGGTATGAGCAGTTCTTC,CASSLDALAGTRYEQFF
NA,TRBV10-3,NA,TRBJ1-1,TGTGCCATCAGTGAGTCCCCACCGACAACCAACACTGAAGCTTTCTTT,CAISESPPTTNTEAFF
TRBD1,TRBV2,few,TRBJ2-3,TGTGCCAGCAGTGAACGGCAGGGGGCATGGGATACGCAGTATTTT,CASSERQGAWDTQYF
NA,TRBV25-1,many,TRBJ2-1,TGTGCCAGCAGTGCCTTATTGGGGGAGTCGGATGAGCAGTTCTTC,CASSALLGESDEQFF
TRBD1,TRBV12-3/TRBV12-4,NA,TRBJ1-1,TGTGCCAGCAGTACCGGGACAGGCTTTATGAACACTGAAGCTTTCTTT,CASSTGTGFMNTEAFF